This T cell receptor (beta chain) was observed in a study of T cells after yellow fever vaccination. This clonotype was counted between two and nine times. Its specificity is not known. Trimming removed 5 bases at V and 7 bases at J, with 17 bases between. This CDR3 has 14 amino acids. Germline CDR1 and CDR2: SEHNR and FQNEAQ (reference sequence). Overall study results and limits: It was the secondary response that reached its peak faster, day 5 versus 15, but it was weaker.

One entry per CDR3 protein, called by TCRdb with MiXCR from the 5' RACE reads. The sample shows a few hundred thousand distinct CDR3 sequences, about a sixth of them seen only once. The TCR was taken from a man in his late teens or twenties who received the YFV17D yellow fever vaccine. The rearrangement uses TRBV7-9 and TRBJ1-2, with a weak D call TRBD1 (6 bases). Sequencing was performed on PBMCs, taken 4 to 6 days after the first yellow fever vaccination. CDR3 in DNA: TGTGCCAGCAGCGGACAGAGTGTTTTTTCTGGCTACACCTTC. It translates to CASSGQSVFSGYTF.